The 10 T cell receptor beta chains listed next were all sequenced from one sample in a study of OX40 agonist ivuxolimab in advanced cancers. The table came from immunoSEQ multiplex PCR; TCRdb's copy has only in-frame clones and leaves some out. In the table there are about 47,000 clones, 80% to 90% of which are singletons. Sequenced material: CD4+ or CD8+ T cells sorted from blood, taken in a trial of the OX40 agonist ivuxolimab. The source is an adult with an advanced solid tumor such as melanoma, head and neck, liver or kidney cancer.

In this sample, this clone turned up a few times. This rearrangement joins TRBV6-5 to TRBJ2-7, with 7 bases identical to TRBD1. Germline assignment: CDR1 MNHEY and CDR2 SVGAGI. The CDR3 is made up of 14 amino acids. V was pared by 5 bases and J by 6 bases, with 10 bases of the junction left unmatched. CDR3 sequence: CASSHRDSWGEQYF. The CDR3 nucleotides read TGTGCCAGCAGTCACCGGGACAGTTGGGGCGAGCAGTACTTC.

This chain uses TRBV7-8 with TRBJ1-4, with D uncertain. Germline V gene data show CDR1 as SGHVS and CDR2 as FQNEAQ. The ends were cut back, 5 bases at V and 10 bases at J, with 14 bases in the middle. This CDR3 has 13 residues. CDR3 region: CASSREQSGKLFF. CDR3 DNA sequence: TGTGCCAGCAGCCGAGAGCAGAGTGGAAAACTGTTTTTT. Based on the CDR3 plus reference TRBV7-8 and TRBJ1-4, the full variable domain is GAGVSQSPRYKVAKRGQDVALRCDPISGHVSLFWYQQALGQGPEFLTYFQNEAQLDKSGLPSDRFFAERPEGSVSTLKIQRTQQEDSAVYLCASSREQSGKLFFGSGTQLSVL.

This chain uses TRBV7-6 with TRBJ2-7; D may be TRBD2 (5 bases). CDR1 is SGHVS and CDR2 is FNYEAQ in the germline V gene. The V gene lost 2 bases and the J gene lost 3 bases, with 17 bases spanning the gap. The CDR3 length is 16 residues. The CDR3 sequence is CASSLRGRASFYEQYF. CDR3 bases: TGTGCCAGCAGCTTAAGAGGTAGGGCTAGCTTCTACGAGCAGTACTTC.

The rearrangement uses TRBV6-6 and TRBJ1-2; D gene unclear. Trimming stripped 0 bases from V and 8 bases from J, with 10 bases between. The CDR3 is 13 amino acids. CDR1 and CDR2 from the germline V gene are MNHNY and SVGAGI (reference sequence). The CDR3, as DNA: TGTGCCAGCAGTTACTCCCAGGTACAAGGCTACACCTTC. It codes for CASSYSQVQGYTF.

The sample holds a few counts of this clone. The chain joins TRBV7-9 to TRBJ1-4; 8 positions match TRBD1. The germline V gene encodes CDR1 SEHNR and CDR2 FQNEAQ (reference sequence). The CDR3 spans 17 residues. V lost 3 bases, J lost 2 bases, and 8 bases stayed unmatched. CDR3 nucleotides: TGTGCCAGCAGCTTGTTACGGACAGGGAATACTAATGAAAAACTGTTTTTT. Translating it yields CASSLLRTGNTNEKLFF.

This clone has just a few counts. V and J are TRBV7-6 and TRBJ2-1; 10 bases match TRBD2. The CDR3 length is 18 residues. V dropped 0 bases and J dropped 8; count of bases not matched to a gene: 13. Germline values: CDR1 SGHVS, CDR2 FNYEAQ. The CDR3 DNA is TGTGCCAGCAGCTTAGCGCGGGCTAGCGGGAGTAGTTGGCATGAGCAGTTCTTC. Amino acids: CASSLARASGSSWHEQFF.

This clone was seen once. The chain combines TRBV7-9 with TRBJ1-3, with a possible D match to TRBD1 (5 bases). Trimming took off 0 bases at V and 0 bases at J, with 12 bases between the two ends. Germline loops: CDR1 SEHNR, CDR2 FQNEAQ (reference sequence). CDR3 length equals 17 residues. CDR3 coding DNA: TGTGCCAGCAGCTTAGCGGGGCCCGCCGGCTCTGGAAACACCATATATTTT. Its protein is CASSLAGPAGSGNTIYF.

The rearrangement links TRBV6-5 to TRBJ2-7, with TRBD2 identical over 10 bases. CDR1 is MNHEY, CDR2 SVGAGI, per germline. This CDR3 has 16 residues. V shed 1 base and J 2 bases; nucleotides not matched to a gene: 5. This chain's CDR3 is CASSYLTSGPTYEQYF. The CDR3 DNA reads TGTGCCAGCAGTTACTTGACTAGCGGGCCGACCTACGAGCAGTACTTC.

V is TRBV7-2 and J is TRBJ1-3; D not certain. Trimming left V 3 bases short and J 0 bases short, with 6 bases between. The CDR3 spans 14 residues. Per germline, CDR1 SGHTA and CDR2 FQGNSA. CDR3 nucleotide sequence: TGTGCCAGCAGCTTGGCCTTCTCTGGAAACACCATATATTTT. Translation gives CASSLAFSGNTIYF. The full variable domain, completed using reference TRBV7-2 and TRBJ1-3, is GAGVSQSPSNKVTEKGKDVELRCDPISGHTALYWYRQSLGQGLEFLIYFQGNSAPDKSGLPSDRFSAERTGGSVSTLTIQRTQQEDSAVYLCASSLAFSGNTIYFGEGSWLTVV.

The chain uses TRBV11-2 and TRBJ2-2; D gene uncertain. Germline-derived CDR1 and CDR2 are SGHAT and FQNNGV. The V gene lost 8 bases and the J gene lost 1 base, with 5 bases spanning the gap. There are 12 residues in the CDR3. CDR3 sequence (DNA): TGTGCCAGCCGTCTGAACACCGGGGAGCTGTTTTTT. The encoded protein is CASRLNTGELFF.